Listed below are T cell receptor beta chains from one sample, sequenced in a study of blood T cell repertoires in COVID-19. Repertoires were generated with immunoSEQ multiplex PCR, while TCRdb's copy carries only in-frame clones and drops some. This table has just over 300,000 clones, around 89% appearing once. Source material: PBMCs or T cells enriched from blood (not recorded which). Receptor source: a woman aged 35 to 49 who had recovered from COVID-19. Each CDR3 is given with its conserved first and last residue. The D gene is left open where the match is weak.

J gene: TRBJ2-3; V gene: TRBV9; D gene: NA; CDR3 protein: CASSVGAADTQYF
J gene: TRBJ1-2; V gene: TRBV9; D gene: NA; CDR3 protein: CASSGSREGPPWTF
J gene: TRBJ1-2; V gene: TRBV10-3; D gene: NA; CDR3 protein: CATTQRQDANYGYTF
J gene: TRBJ1-1; V gene: TRBV19; D gene: NA; CDR3 protein: CASSPLGATGTEAFF
J gene: TRBJ2-3; V gene: TRBV24-1; D gene: NA; CDR3 protein: CATSDSESSTDTQYF
J gene: TRBJ1-3; V gene: TRBV24-1; D gene: NA; CDR3 protein: CATSHSQGSGNTIYF
J gene: TRBJ2-1; V gene: TRBV3-1/TRBV3-2; D gene: NA; CDR3 protein: CASSPVGNEQFF
J gene: TRBJ2-1; V gene: TRBV11-1; D gene: TRBD2; CDR3 protein: CASSSGTSGKRDEQFF
J gene: TRBJ1-3; V gene: TRBV30; D gene: NA; CDR3 protein: CAWSKGGNTIYF
J gene: TRBJ2-7; V gene: TRBV6-2/TRBV6-3; D gene: TRBD2; CDR3 protein: CASSRLAGETYEQYF
J gene: TRBJ2-2; V gene: TRBV6-5; D gene: NA; CDR3 protein: CASSPLPNTGELFF
J gene: TRBJ1-1; V gene: TRBV21-1; D gene: NA; CDR3 protein: CASSVRDRGSGTEAFF
J gene: TRBJ2-5; V gene: TRBV5-1; D gene: TRBD2; CDR3 protein: CASTQAGVLGTQYF
J gene: TRBJ2-7; V gene: TRBV6-2/TRBV6-3; D gene: NA; CDR3 protein: CASSYSLRVRSYEQYF
J gene: TRBJ2-7; V gene: TRBV19; D gene: TRBD2; CDR3 protein: CASSSPGLAVEQYF
J gene: TRBJ1-1; V gene: TRBV30; D gene: NA; CDR3 protein: CAWAGHKEAFF
J gene: TRBJ2-5; V gene: TRBV23-1; D gene: TRBD2; CDR3 protein: CASTAGGGETQYF
J gene: TRBJ2-7; V gene: TRBV10-3; D gene: TRBD1; CDR3 protein: CATAGQGHEQYF
J gene: TRBJ1-5; V gene: TRBV7-3; D gene: TRBD1; CDR3 protein: CASSLFVPDRGGRSNQPQHF
J gene: TRBJ1-2; V gene: TRBV24-1; D gene: NA; CDR3 protein: CATSDVDTPYYGYTF
J gene: TRBJ2-1; V gene: TRBV11-3; D gene: TRBD2; CDR3 protein: CASSSRQRGSYNEQFF
J gene: TRBJ2-3; V gene: TRBV7-2; D gene: TRBD2; CDR3 protein: CASSFRLAGGIGADTQYF
J gene: TRBJ1-6; V gene: TRBV3-1/TRBV3-2; D gene: NA; CDR3 protein: CASSQDEGPISPLHF
J gene: TRBJ2-7; V gene: TRBV5-1; D gene: NA; CDR3 protein: CASSLASEQYF
J gene: TRBJ1-2; V gene: TRBV28; D gene: TRBD1; CDR3 protein: CASRPTGPKTSPIPLYGYTF
J gene: TRBJ1-5; V gene: TRBV6-5; D gene: NA; CDR3 protein: CASSPKMSNQPQHF
J gene: TRBJ1-2; V gene: TRBV27; D gene: NA; CDR3 protein: CASSPQGDYGYTF
J gene: TRBJ2-3; V gene: TRBV10-3; D gene: NA; CDR3 protein: CATSPGTDTQYF
J gene: TRBJ1-6; V gene: TRBV11-1; D gene: NA; CDR3 protein: CASSLARSGRTLHF
J gene: TRBJ2-7; V gene: TRBV12-5; D gene: NA; CDR3 protein: CASGRGYEQYF
J gene: TRBJ1-4; V gene: TRBV6-1; D gene: NA; CDR3 protein: CASSDTGSPTNEKLFF
J gene: TRBJ1-2; V gene: TRBV2; D gene: NA; CDR3 protein: CAREEGSSNYGYTF
J gene: TRBJ1-1; V gene: TRBV18; D gene: TRBD1; CDR3 protein: CASSPTGQGSTEAFF
J gene: TRBJ2-3; V gene: TRBV6-5; D gene: TRBD1; CDR3 protein: CASSVTGWGTDTQYF
J gene: TRBJ2-7; V gene: TRBV5-1; D gene: NA; CDR3 protein: CASSFTGEAYEQYF